This T cell receptor (beta chain) emerged from a study of blood T cell repertoires in COVID-19. Study summary: PBMCs, B-cell-depleted T cells, or T cells provided the cDNA or gDNA that made up the material.

This clone was recorded a few times. CDR3 length equals 13 residues. Trimming removed 6 bases at V and 4 bases at J, with 10 bases between. Germline values: CDR1 MNHEY, CDR2 SVGAGI. Data came from immunoSEQ multiplex PCR; TCRdb stores just in-frame clones and leaves some out. The data hold about 480,000 clones, with 89% observed a single time. The sample consisted of peripheral blood. The V gene is TRBV6-5, the J gene TRBJ1-3; a weak D match, TRBD1 (5 bases). The origin of this receptor is a man between 18 and 35 years old with COVID-19, enrolled during active disease. CDR3 region: CASSTGRGNTIYF. DNA for the CDR3: TGTGCCAGCAGCACAGGTCGCGGAAACACCATATATTTT.